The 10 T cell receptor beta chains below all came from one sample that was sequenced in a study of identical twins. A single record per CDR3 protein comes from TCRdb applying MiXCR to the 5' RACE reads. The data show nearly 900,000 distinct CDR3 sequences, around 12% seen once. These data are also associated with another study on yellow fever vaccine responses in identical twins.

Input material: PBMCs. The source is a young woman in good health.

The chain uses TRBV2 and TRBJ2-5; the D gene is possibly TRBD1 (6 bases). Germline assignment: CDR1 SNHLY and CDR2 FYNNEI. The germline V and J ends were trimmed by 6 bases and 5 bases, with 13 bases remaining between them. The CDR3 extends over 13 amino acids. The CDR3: CASSPGTRETQYF. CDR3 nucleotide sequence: TGTGCCAGCAGCCCCGGGACACGGGAGACCCAGTACTTC. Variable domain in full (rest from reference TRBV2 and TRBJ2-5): EPEVTQTPSHQVTQMGQEVILRCVPISNHLYFYWYRQILGQKVEFLVSFYNNEISEKSEIFDDQFSVERPDGSNFTLKIRSTKLEDSAMYFCASSPGTRETQYFGPGTRLLVL.

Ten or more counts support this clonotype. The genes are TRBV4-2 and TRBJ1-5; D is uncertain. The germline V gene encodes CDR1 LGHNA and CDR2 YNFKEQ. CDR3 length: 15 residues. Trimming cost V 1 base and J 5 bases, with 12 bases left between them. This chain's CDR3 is CASSQGSQFHQPQHF. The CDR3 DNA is TGTGCCAGCAGCCAAGGGAGTCAGTTCCATCAGCCCCAGCATTTT.

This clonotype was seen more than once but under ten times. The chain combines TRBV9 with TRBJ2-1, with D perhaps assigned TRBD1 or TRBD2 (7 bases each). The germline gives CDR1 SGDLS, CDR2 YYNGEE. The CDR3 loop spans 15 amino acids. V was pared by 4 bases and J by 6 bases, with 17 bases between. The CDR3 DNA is TGTGCCAGCAGCACCCAGGGAGGGGGCATCAATGAGCAGTTCTTC. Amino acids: CASSTQGGGINEQFF.

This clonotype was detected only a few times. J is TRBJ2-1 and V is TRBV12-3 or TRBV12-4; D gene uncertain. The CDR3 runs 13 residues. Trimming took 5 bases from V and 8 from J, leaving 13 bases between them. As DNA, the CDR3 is TGTGCCAGCAGTGGACGGAACGCGGATGAGCAGTTCTTC. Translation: CASSGRNADEQFF.

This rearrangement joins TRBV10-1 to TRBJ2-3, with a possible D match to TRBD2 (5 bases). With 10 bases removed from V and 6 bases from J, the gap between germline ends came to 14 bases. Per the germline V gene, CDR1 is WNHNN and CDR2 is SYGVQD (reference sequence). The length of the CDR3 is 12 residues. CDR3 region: CATSASMDTQYF. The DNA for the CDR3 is TGCGCCACCTCGGCTAGCATGGATACGCAGTATTTT.

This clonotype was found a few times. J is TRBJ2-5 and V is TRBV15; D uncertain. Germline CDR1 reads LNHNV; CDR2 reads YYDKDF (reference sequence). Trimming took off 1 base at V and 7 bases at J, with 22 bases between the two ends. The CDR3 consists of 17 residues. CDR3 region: CATSRVTTAPGPGTQYF. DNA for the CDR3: TGTGCCACCAGCAGAGTAACAACAGCACCAGGACCTGGGACCCAGTACTTC. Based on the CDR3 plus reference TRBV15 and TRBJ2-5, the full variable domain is DAMVIQNPRYQVTQFGKPVTLSCSQTLNHNVMYWYQQKSSQAPKLLFHYYDKDFNNEADTPDNFQSRRPNTSFCFLDIRSPGLGDTAMYLCATSRVTTAPGPGTQYFGPGTRLLVL.

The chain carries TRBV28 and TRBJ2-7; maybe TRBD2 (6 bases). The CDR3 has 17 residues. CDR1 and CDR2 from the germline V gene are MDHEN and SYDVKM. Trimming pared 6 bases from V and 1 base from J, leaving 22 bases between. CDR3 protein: CASSRLRELANSYEQYF. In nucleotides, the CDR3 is TGTGCCAGCAGCCGATTACGAGAACTAGCAAATTCCTACGAGCAGTACTTC. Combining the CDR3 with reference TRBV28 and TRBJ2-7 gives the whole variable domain DVKVTQSSRYLVKRTGEKVFLECVQDMDHENMFWYRQDPGLGLRLIYFSYDVKMKEKGDIPEGYSVSREKKERFSLILESASTNQTSMYLCASSRLRELANSYEQYFGPGTRLTVT.

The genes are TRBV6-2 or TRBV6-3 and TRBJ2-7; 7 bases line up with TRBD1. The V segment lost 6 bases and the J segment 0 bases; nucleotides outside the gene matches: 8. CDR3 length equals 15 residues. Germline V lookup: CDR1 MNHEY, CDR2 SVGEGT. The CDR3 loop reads CASRERTGSSYEQYV. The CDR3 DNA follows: TGTGCCAGCAGGGAGAGGACAGGCAGCTCCTACGAGCAGTACGTC.

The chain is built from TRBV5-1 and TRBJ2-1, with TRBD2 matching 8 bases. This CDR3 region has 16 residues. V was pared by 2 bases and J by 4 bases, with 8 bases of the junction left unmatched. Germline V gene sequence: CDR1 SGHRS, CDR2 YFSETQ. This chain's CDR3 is CASSFEGREVYNEQFF. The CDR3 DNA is TGCGCCAGCAGCTTTGAGGGGCGGGAGGTGTACAATGAGCAGTTCTTC.

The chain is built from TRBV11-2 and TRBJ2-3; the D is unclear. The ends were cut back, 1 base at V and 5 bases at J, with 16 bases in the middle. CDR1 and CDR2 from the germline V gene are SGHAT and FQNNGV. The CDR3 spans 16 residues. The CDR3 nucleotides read TGTGCCAGCAGCTTAGGCATTTTGGAGTTTAAAGATACGCAGTATTTT. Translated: CASSLGILEFKDTQYF.